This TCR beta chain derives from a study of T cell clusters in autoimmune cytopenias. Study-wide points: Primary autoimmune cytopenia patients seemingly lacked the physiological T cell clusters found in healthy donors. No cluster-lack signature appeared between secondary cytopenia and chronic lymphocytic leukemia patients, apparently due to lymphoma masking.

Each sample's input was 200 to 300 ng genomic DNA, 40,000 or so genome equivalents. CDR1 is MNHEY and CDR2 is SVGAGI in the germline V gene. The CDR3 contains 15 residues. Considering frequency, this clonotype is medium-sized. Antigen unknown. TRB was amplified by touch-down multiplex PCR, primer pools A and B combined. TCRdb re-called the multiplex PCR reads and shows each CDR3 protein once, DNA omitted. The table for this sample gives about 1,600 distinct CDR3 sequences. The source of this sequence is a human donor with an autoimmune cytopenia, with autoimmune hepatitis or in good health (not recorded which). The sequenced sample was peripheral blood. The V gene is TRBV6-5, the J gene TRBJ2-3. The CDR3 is CASSYSEENPDTQYF.